These 28 T cell receptor beta chains originate from one sample sequenced in a study of shared T cell receptors in the human thymus. Profiled with immunoSEQ multiplex PCR; TCRdb holds only in-frame clones, not every one. The sample includes about 660,000 clones, around 87% of them seen just once. Separately, the same data were catalogued under a study of human thymus T cells.

The sample was thymocytes. The source of these receptors is a boy under two years old with a congenital heart defect.

J is TRBJ2-7 and V is TRBV1; TRBD2, as called in the table, went unchecked against the DNA. TRBV1 is deemed a pseudogene. The length of the CDR3 is 15 residues. CDR3 sequence: CTSSPPGLAAHEQYF. The CDR3 nucleotides read TGCACCAGCAGCCCTCCAGGACTAGCGGCCCACGAGCAGTACTTC.

The genes are TRBV4-2 and TRBJ2-3; 12 bases map to TRBD1. Germline V CDR1 and CDR2: LGHNA, YNFKEQ. V gave up 3 bases and J gave up 2 bases; unmatched junction bases: 3. This CDR3 comprises 16 residues. The CDR3 region has the DNA TGTGCCAGCAGCCAGGGGACAGGGGGCCTCACAGATACGCAGTATTTT. Residues: CASSQGTGGLTDTQYF.

The chain links TRBV6-4 to TRBJ2-7; perhaps TRBD2 as D (6 bases). V lost 6 bases and J 2 bases, leaving 14 bases between the germline ends. The length of the CDR3 is 14 residues. CDR1 is MRHNA, CDR2 SNTAGT, per germline. CDR3 sequence reads: CASREPGSTYEQYF. In DNA form, the CDR3 reads TGTGCCAGCAGGGAACCCGGGAGCACCTACGAGCAGTACTTC.

Notes on this clone: A read error may account for a junction end that differs from germline. The J gene is TRBJ2-7, the V gene TRBV11-2; D unclear. The germline gives CDR1 SGHAT, CDR2 FQNNGV. The CDR3 loop spans 12 amino acids. The CDR3 DNA reads as TGTGCCAGCAGCTTATTCACGTGGCCTGAATGCTTC. Translation: CASSLFTWPECF. Complete variable domain (other parts from reference TRBV11-2 and TRBJ2-7): EAGVAQSPRYKIIEKRQSVAFWCNPISGHATLYWYQQILGQGPKLLIQFQNNGVVDDSQLPKDRFSAERLKGVDSTLKIQPAKLEDSAVYLCASSLFTWPECFGPGTRLTVT.

This clone was seen just once. The chain combines TRBV4-3 with TRBJ1-1; D is uncertain. The CDR3 extends over 15 amino acids. V was shortened by 2 bases and J by 2 bases, with 12 bases between the two germline ends. Germline V lookup: CDR1 LGHNA, CDR2 YSLEER. The chain's CDR3 is CASSQQKHYNTEAFF. The CDR3 DNA reads TGCGCCAGCAGCCAACAAAAGCATTATAACACTGAAGCTTTCTTT.

This clone was detected a few times. J is TRBJ2-7 and V is TRBV28; 16 bases map to TRBD2. V lost 5 bases to trimming and J lost 3 bases; unmatched junction nucleotides: 10. The CDR3 is made up of 18 amino acids. Germline assignment: CDR1 MDHEN and CDR2 SYDVKM. Here the CDR3 reads CASSDPGTSGRADYEQYF. DNA for the CDR3: TGTGCCAGCAGTGATCCTGGGACTAGCGGGAGGGCCGACTACGAGCAGTACTTC.

The V gene is TRBV7-9, the J gene TRBJ2-5; D may be TRBD1 (5 bases). This CDR3 is 12 amino acids long. V lost 7 bases to trimming and J lost 3 bases, with 9 bases between them. The germline V gene encodes CDR1 SEHNR and CDR2 FQNEAQ (reference sequence). The CDR3 loop is CASTKGEETQYF. DNA for the CDR3: TGTGCCAGCACCAAAGGGGAAGAGACCCAGTACTTC.

In this sample, this clone turned up a few times. The J gene is TRBJ2-1, the V gene TRBV5-6; a weak D match, TRBD1 (6 bases). The CDR3 consists of 14 residues. Germline V gene sequence: CDR1 SGHDT, CDR2 YYEEEE. V dropped 0 bases and J dropped 5 bases, with 9 bases sitting between them. The CDR3 DNA follows: TGTGCCAGCAGCTTGGGGGGGCCGAACAATGAGCAGTTCTTC. Amino acids: CASSLGGPNNEQFF.

The genes are TRBV7-9 and TRBJ1-1; TRBD1 is a possible D gene (5 bases). In germline, CDR1 is SEHNR, CDR2 FQNEAQ (reference sequence). The CDR3 has 13 amino acids. The germline V and J ends were trimmed by 5 bases and 10 bases, with 17 bases remaining between them. CDR3 in amino acids: CASSPREGLGAFF. The CDR3 DNA follows: TGTGCCAGCAGCCCTAGGGAGGGGCTCGGAGCTTTCTTT.

This sequence joins TRBV19 and TRBJ2-7, with D maybe TRBD1 (8 bases). Between the trimmed V and J ends, which lost 5 bases and 2 bases, there was a span of 22 bases. The CDR3 length is 17 residues. CDR1 is LNHDA, CDR2 SQIVND, per germline (reference sequence). CDR3 loop: CASSAQGGSGIAYEQYF. The CDR3 DNA sequence: TGTGCCAGTAGTGCACAGGGGGGGAGCGGGATAGCCTACGAGCAGTACTTC.

Comment on this clone: This sample includes further DNA sequences coding for the same CDR3. The chain links TRBV5-1 to TRBJ2-7; 13 positions match TRBD2. After removal of 0 bases from V and 4 bases from J, the junction contained 4 bases not matched to a gene. Germline V gene data show CDR1 as SGHRS and CDR2 as YFSETQ. The CDR3 length is 16 residues. CDR3 DNA: TGCGCCAGCAGCTTGGCCGGGACTAGCGGGACTTACGAGCAGTACTTC. Protein product: CASSLAGTSGTYEQYF.

The chain combines TRBV12-5 with TRBJ2-7; D possibly corresponds to TRBD2 (5 bases). Germline loops: CDR1 LGHNT, CDR2 FRNRAP. The CDR3 consists of 16 residues. Deletions cut 0 bases from V and 0 bases from J, with 12 bases between. The DNA of the CDR3 is TGTGCTAGTGGTTTGGTACAGTTGGCGGGCTCCTACGAGCAGTACTTC. It translates to CASGLVQLAGSYEQYF.

The chain carries TRBV7-9 and TRBJ1-1, with unresolved D. Germline V lookup: CDR1 SEHNR, CDR2 FQNEAQ (reference sequence). V was shortened by 6 bases and J by 1 base, with 3 bases between the two germline ends. CDR3 size: 11 residues. The CDR3 protein is CASSRNTEAFF. The DNA of the CDR3 is TGTGCCAGCAGTCGGAACACTGAAGCTTTCTTT.

The rearrangement uses TRBV19 and TRBJ1-5, with unresolved D. The V and J ends lost 0 bases and 3 bases respectively, with 9 bases between them. The CDR3 totals 15 residues. Per germline, CDR1 LNHDA and CDR2 SQIVND (reference sequence). The CDR3 spells CASSIETRPNQPQHF. CDR3 nucleotides: TGTGCCAGTAGTATAGAAACGCGCCCCAATCAGCCCCAGCATTTT. The variable domain in full, with the rest retrieved from reference TRBV19 and TRBJ1-5, is DGGITQSPKYLFRKEGQNVTLSCEQNLNHDAMYWYRQDPGQGLRLIYYSQIVNDFQKGDIAEGYSVSREKKESFPLTVTSAQKNPTAFYLCASSIETRPNQPQHFGDGTRLSIL.

V usage is TRBV6-5 and J usage is TRBJ2-1, with TRBD2 matching over 9 bases. The CDR3 spans 15 residues. V gave up 6 bases and J gave up 5 bases; unmatched junction bases: 8. CDR1 and CDR2 (germline): MNHEY, SVGAGI. The CDR3 DNA is TGTGCCAGCAGGGCCGGGACTAGCCGGAACAATGAGCAGTTCTTC. It translates to CASRAGTSRNNEQFF.

This chain connects TRBV23-1 to TRBJ2-2; perhaps TRBD1 as D (7 bases). TRBV23-1 is noted as an ORF with a role that remains uncertain. The CDR3 runs to 15 residues. The V and J ends lost 4 bases and 7 bases respectively, with 16 bases between them. CDR3 coding DNA: TGCGCCAGCAGTCCCACCGACAGGGAGGTCGGGGAGCTGTTTTTT. As protein: CASSPTDREVGELFF.

The chain links TRBV5-4 to TRBJ2-1; 8 nucleotides agree with TRBD2. The ends lost 7 bases at V and 2 bases at J; junction bases unmatched: 11. CDR1 is SGHNT and CDR2 is YYREEE in the germline V gene (reference sequence). The CDR3 loop spans 16 amino acids. The CDR3 region is CASQSEAGEPYNEQFF. Here the CDR3 DNA reads TGTGCCAGCCAAAGCGAAGCGGGAGAACCCTACAATGAGCAGTTCTTC. The full variable domain, in which reference TRBV5-4 and TRBJ2-1 provide the parts outside the CDR3, is ETGVTQSPTHLIKTRGQQVTLRCSSQSGHNTVSWYQQALGQGPQFIFQYYREEENGRGNFPPRFSGLQFPNYSSELNVNALELDDSALYLCASQSEAGEPYNEQFFGPGTRLTVL.

This sequence joins TRBV5-6 and TRBJ2-2; unclear D gene. The CDR3 has 14 amino acids. Germline V lookup: CDR1 SGHDT, CDR2 YYEEEE. V was cut by 2 bases and J by 7 bases, with 12 bases left in between. CDR3: CASSFKLVSGELFF. For the CDR3, the DNA is TGTGCCAGCAGCTTTAAGTTGGTCAGCGGGGAGCTGTTTTTT. Complete variable domain (other parts from reference TRBV5-6 and TRBJ2-2): DAGVTQSPTHLIKTRGQQVTLRCSPKSGHDTVSWYQQALGQGPQFIFQYYEEEERQRGNFPDRFSGHQFPNYSSELNVNALLLGDSALYLCASSFKLVSGELFFGEGSRLTVL.

The chain links TRBV4-1 to TRBJ2-3; 7 bases match TRBD2. The CDR3 has 15 amino acids. CDR1 is MGHRA and CDR2 is YSYEKL in the germline V gene. The V and J ends lost 2 bases and 4 bases, in that order; junction bases with no gene match: 6. The CDR3 sequence: CASSQTGGGSDTQYF. The CDR3 DNA sequence: TGCGCCAGCAGCCAAACGGGAGGAGGTTCAGATACGCAGTATTTT.

V is TRBV7-9 and J is TRBJ1-2; no clear D gene. The V gene's germline CDR1 is SEHNR and CDR2 FQNEAQ (reference sequence). Deletions cut 5 bases from V and 6 bases from J, with 10 bases between. This CDR3 is 12 amino acids long. This CDR3 reads CASSPGGDGYTF. The CDR3 DNA follows: TGTGCCAGCAGCCCGGGTGGAGATGGCTACACCTTC. Based on the CDR3 plus reference TRBV7-9 and TRBJ1-2, the full variable domain is DTGVSQNPRHKITKRGQNVTFRCDPISEHNRLYWYRQTLGQGPEFLTYFQNEAQLEKSRLLSDRFSAERPKGSFSTLEIQRTEQGDSAMYLCASSPGGDGYTFGSGTRLTVV.

The chain links TRBV27 to TRBJ2-1; the match to TRBD2 covers 7 bases. Germline V CDR1 and CDR2: MNHEY, SMNVEV (reference sequence). V shed 3 bases, J shed 1 base, and the junction held 6 bases outside the gene matches. The CDR3 runs 16 residues. The CDR3 loop reads CASSLRRESSYNEQFF. The CDR3 region has the DNA TGTGCCAGCAGTTTGCGGCGGGAGAGTTCCTACAATGAGCAGTTCTTC.

The chain is built from TRBV9 and TRBJ2-5, with 10 bases aligning to TRBD2. V lost 0 bases and J lost 5; bases outside the gene matches: 10. The CDR3 has 17 residues. Germline CDR1 reads SGDLS; CDR2 reads YYNGEE. CDR3 amino acids: CASSVEASGSWSETQYF. CDR3 DNA: TGTGCCAGCAGCGTAGAGGCTAGCGGGAGTTGGTCGGAGACCCAGTACTTC.

The CDR3 loop reads CATSRGLAGGGFTDTQYF. CDR3 DNA: TGTGCCACCAGCAGAGGACTAGCGGGAGGGGGGTTCACAGATACGCAGTATTTT. The chain has TRBV15 and TRBJ2-3; 14 bases fit TRBD2. Per the germline V gene, CDR1 is LNHNV and CDR2 is YYDKDF (reference sequence). This CDR3 is 18 amino acids long. With 1 base clipped from V and 2 bases from J, the junction kept 5 bases outside the gene matches.

The J gene is TRBJ2-1, the V gene TRBV6-4; 10 nucleotides align to TRBD2. CDR1 MRHNA and CDR2 SNTAGT come from the germline V gene. The CDR3 sequence is 16 residues long. V lost 1 base and J lost 8; bases outside the gene matches: 8. CDR3 sequence (DNA): TGTGCCAGCAGTGACTGGACTAGCGGAAACCACGATGAGCAGTTCTTC. Its translation is CASSDWTSGNHDEQFF.

The chain combines TRBV30 with TRBJ2-7; the match to TRBD2 covers 11 bases. Germline CDR1 GTSNPN, CDR2 SVGIG (reference sequence). V was pared by 6 bases and J by 3 bases, with 7 bases of the junction left unmatched. The CDR3 is 14 amino acids. The CDR3 region has the DNA TGTGCCTGTCTCCTTAGCGGGAGGGGCTACGAGCAGTACTTC. As protein: CACLLSGRGYEQYF.

The chain couples TRBV14 to TRBJ2-7, with D uncertain. Germline V lookup: CDR1 SGHDN, CDR2 FVKESK. The ends were cut back, 4 bases at V and 5 bases at J, with 12 bases in the middle. CDR3 length equals 13 residues. The CDR3 sequence is CASSPRFLHEQYF. The CDR3 DNA is TGTGCCAGCAGCCCCCGATTTCTACACGAGCAGTACTTC. The variable domain in full, completed from reference TRBV14 and TRBJ2-7, reads EAGVTQFPSHSVIEKGQTVTLRCDPISGHDNLYWYRRVMGKEIKFLLHFVKESKQDESGMPNNRFLAERTGGTYSTLKVQPAELEDSGVYFCASSPRFLHEQYFGPGTRLTVT.

The table lists this clone with a few counts. This chain uses TRBV28 with TRBJ1-5; 7 nucleotides line up with TRBD1. V lost 7 bases, J lost 4 bases, and 4 bases stayed unmatched. The length of the CDR3 is 13 residues. Germline V gene data show CDR1 as MDHEN and CDR2 as SYDVKM. The CDR3 region is CASKTGSNQPQHF. As DNA, the CDR3 is TGTGCCAGCAAGACAGGGTCGAATCAGCCCCAGCATTTT. Full variable domain (missing parts from reference TRBV28 and TRBJ1-5): DVKVTQSSRYLVKRTGEKVFLECVQDMDHENMFWYRQDPGLGLRLIYFSYDVKMKEKGDIPEGYSVSREKKERFSLILESASTNQTSMYLCASKTGSNQPQHFGDGTRLSIL.

This rearrangement joins TRBV9 to TRBJ2-1; maybe TRBD1 (5 bases). This CDR3 is built from 14 residues. Trimming stripped 0 bases from V and 10 bases from J, with 14 bases between. Germline V gives CDR1 SGDLS, CDR2 YYNGEE. In nucleotides, the CDR3 is TGTGCCAGCAGCGTAGAACCGGACATGGGCGAGCAGTTCTTC. Amino acid sequence: CASSVEPDMGEQFF.